This T cell receptor (beta chain) was obtained from a study of identical twins. Study results and caveats: Abundant cord blood beta clonotypes carried fewer insertions; memory repertoires showed none. For out-of-frame beta sequences, excess twin sharing was weaker. Monozygotic twin pairs showed more out-of-frame TCR alpha sharing than models estimated.

As for this clonotype: Its matching antigen is unknown.

TCRdb reanalysed the 5' RACE reads using MiXCR and keeps one entry per CDR3 protein. The sample lists roughly 250,000 distinct CDR3 sequences; around 15% were seen once. The CDR3 totals 16 residues. Germline V gene lookup returns CDR1 SNHLY and CDR2 FYNNEI. The V gene lost 6 bases and the J gene lost 2 bases, with 19 bases spanning the gap. The receptor was isolated from a young woman in good health. The V call is TRBV2, the J call TRBJ1-1, with D possibly TRBD1 on 6 matching bases. What was sequenced was memory (CD45RO+) T cells sorted from blood. Here the CDR3 DNA reads TGTGCCAGCAGCCTACCGGGACACTATTCCAACACTGAAGCTTTCTTT. It encodes CASSLPGHYSNTEAFF. Looking up the rest from reference TRBV2 and TRBJ1-1 gives the full variable domain: EPEVTQTPSHQVTQMGQEVILRCVPISNHLYFYWYRQILGQKVEFLVSFYNNEISEKSEIFDDQFSVERPDGSNFTLKIRSTKLEDSAMYFCASSLPGHYSNTEAFFGQGTRLTVV.